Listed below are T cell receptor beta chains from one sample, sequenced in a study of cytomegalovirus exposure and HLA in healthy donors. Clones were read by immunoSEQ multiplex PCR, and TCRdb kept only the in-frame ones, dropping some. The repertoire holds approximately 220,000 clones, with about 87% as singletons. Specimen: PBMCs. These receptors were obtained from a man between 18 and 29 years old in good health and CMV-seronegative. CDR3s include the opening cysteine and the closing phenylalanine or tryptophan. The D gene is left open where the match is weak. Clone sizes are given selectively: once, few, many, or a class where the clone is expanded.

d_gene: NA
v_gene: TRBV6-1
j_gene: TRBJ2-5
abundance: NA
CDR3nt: TGTGCCAGCAGCCCCCCAGGTGCTCTAGAGACCCAGTACTTC
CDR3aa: CASSPPGALETQYF

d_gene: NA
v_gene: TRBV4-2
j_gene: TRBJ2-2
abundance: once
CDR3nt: TGTGCCAGCAGCCAAGACCCGGCCGGGGTCCTGAGGGAGCTGTTTTTT
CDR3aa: CASSQDPAGVLRELFF

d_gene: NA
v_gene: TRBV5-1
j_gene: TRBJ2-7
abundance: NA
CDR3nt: TGCGCCAAGACACCCTCCTACGAGCAGTACTTC
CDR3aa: CAKTPSYEQYF

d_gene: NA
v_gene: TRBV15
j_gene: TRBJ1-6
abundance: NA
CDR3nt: TGTGCCACCAGCAGAGGAAGAGGGCCCTCCTATAATTCACCCCTCCACTTT
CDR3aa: CATSRGRGPSYNSPLHF

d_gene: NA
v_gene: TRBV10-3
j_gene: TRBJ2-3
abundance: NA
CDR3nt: TGTGCCAGCCAGGGTGGAGATACGCAGTATTTT
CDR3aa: CASQGGDTQYF

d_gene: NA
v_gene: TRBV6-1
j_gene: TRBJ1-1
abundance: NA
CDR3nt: TGTGCCAGCAGTGAAGCTGGAGTCGAAGCTTTCTTT
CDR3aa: CASSEAGVEAFF

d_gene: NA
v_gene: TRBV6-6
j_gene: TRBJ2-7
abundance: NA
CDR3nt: TGTGCCAGCAGTGCTAGACAGTCTCTCCTAGAGGAGCAGTACTTC
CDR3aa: CASSARQSLLEEQYF

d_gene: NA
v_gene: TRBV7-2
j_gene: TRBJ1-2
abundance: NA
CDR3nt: TGTGCCAGCAGCTCCACCCGGAGCATCTATGGCTACACCTTC
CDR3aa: CASSSTRSIYGYTF

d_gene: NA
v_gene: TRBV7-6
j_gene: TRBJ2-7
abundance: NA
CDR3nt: TGTGCCAGCAGCCTGACAGGTACTGAGCAGTACTTC
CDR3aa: CASSLTGTEQYF

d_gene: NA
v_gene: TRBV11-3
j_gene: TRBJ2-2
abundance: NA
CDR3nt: TGTGCCAGCAGCTACAGGGAAGGAGGGGAGCTGTTTTTT
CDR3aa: CASSYREGGELFF

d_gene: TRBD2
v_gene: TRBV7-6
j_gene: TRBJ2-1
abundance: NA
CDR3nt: TGTGCCAGCAGCTTGGAGCGGGGGTCCTACAATGAGCAGTTCTTC
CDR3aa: CASSLERGSYNEQFF

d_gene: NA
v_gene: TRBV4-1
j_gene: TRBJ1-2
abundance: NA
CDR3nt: TGCGCCAGCAGCCAAGAAGCGGCACCCTACGGCTACACCTTC
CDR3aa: CASSQEAAPYGYTF

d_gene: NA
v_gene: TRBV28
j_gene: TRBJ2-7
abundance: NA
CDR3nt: TGTGCCAGCAGTCCCCCCCAGCGTCCAAGCTCCTACGAGCAGTACTTC
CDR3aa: CASSPPQRPSSYEQYF

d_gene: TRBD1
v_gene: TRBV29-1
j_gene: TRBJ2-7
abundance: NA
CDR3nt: TGCAGCGCCCGGGACAGGGGGCGCGAGCAGTACTTC
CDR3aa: CSARDRGREQYF

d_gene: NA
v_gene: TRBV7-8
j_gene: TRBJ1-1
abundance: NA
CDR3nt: TGTGCCAGCAGCTTATGGAACCTCGGGCAGGAGGGCACTGAAGCTTTCTTT
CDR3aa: CASSLWNLGQEGTEAFF

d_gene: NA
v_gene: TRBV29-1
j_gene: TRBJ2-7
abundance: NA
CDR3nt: TGCAGCGTCTTACAGGAGACACCTGCGTGGGAGCAGTACTTC
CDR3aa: CSVLQETPAWEQYF

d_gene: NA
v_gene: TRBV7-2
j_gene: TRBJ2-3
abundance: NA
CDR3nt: TGTGCCAGCAGCCCCGGAGGATCGGGCTCAGATACGCAGTATTTT
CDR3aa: CASSPGGSGSDTQYF

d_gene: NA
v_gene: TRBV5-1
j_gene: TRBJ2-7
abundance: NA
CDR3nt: TGCGCCAGCAGCTTGGCCCCAGGGCCAGGTTACGAGCAGTACTTC
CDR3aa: CASSLAPGPGYEQYF

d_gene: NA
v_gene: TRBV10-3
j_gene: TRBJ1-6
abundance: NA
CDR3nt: TGTGCCACCACGGGACACGGCGATCCAGGAGGTTCACCCCTCCACTTT
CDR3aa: CATTGHGDPGGSPLHF

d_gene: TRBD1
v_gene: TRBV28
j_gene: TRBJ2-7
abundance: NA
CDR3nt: TGTGCCAGCAGTACCCCGGGACAGGGGGGTTACGAGCAGTACTTC
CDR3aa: CASSTPGQGGYEQYF

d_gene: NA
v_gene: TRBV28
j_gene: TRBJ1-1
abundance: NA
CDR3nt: TGTGCCAGCAGTTCAAGTACCCACACAGAGACTTTCTTT
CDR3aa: CASSSSTHTETFF

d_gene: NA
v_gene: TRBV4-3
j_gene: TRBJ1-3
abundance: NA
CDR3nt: TGCGCCAGCAGCCTCATACAGGGAGCTGGAAACACCATATATTTT
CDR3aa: CASSLIQGAGNTIYF

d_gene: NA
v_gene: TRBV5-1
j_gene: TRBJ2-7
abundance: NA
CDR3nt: TGCGCCAGCAGCTTGGAGGCCCATAGGGGCGAGCAGTACTTC
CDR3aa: CASSLEAHRGEQYF

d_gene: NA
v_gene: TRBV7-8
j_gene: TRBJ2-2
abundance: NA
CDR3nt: TGTGCCAGCGCGGGTTCGAACACCGGGGAGCTGTTTTTT
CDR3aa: CASAGSNTGELFF

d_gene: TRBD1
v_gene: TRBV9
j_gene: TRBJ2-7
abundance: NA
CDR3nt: TGTGCCAGCAGCATAACCCCGGACAGGAGCTCCTACGAGCAGTACTTC
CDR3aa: CASSITPDRSSYEQYF

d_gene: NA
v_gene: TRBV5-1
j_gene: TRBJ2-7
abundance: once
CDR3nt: TGCGCCAGCAGCTTGCCGACCTCGGGTCTGCAGAGAGATTCCTACGAGCAGTACTTC
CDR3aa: CASSLPTSGLQRDSYEQYF

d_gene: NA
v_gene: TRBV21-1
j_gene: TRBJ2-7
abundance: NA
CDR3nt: TGTGCCAGCAGCCGACTCCCGGGACAGGGGTGCGAGCAGTACTTC
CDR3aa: CASSRLPGQGCEQYF

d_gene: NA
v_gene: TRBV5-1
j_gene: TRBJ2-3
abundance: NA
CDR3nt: TGCGCCAGCGGGGGACAAATGGGCTTCACAGATACGCAGTATTTT
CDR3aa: CASGGQMGFTDTQYF

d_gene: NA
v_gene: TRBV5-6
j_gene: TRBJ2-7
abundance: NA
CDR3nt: TGTGCCAGCAGCTTAGGAGGGAGTATCTACGAGCAGTACTTC
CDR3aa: CASSLGGSIYEQYF

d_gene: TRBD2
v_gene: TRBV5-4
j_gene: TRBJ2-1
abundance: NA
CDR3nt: TGTGCCAGCAGCCCCGAAGCGGGAGAACACAATGAGCAGTTCTTC
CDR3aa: CASSPEAGEHNEQFF

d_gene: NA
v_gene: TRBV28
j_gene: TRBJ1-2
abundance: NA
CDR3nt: TGTGCCAGCAGGGTGAGCGGTGGCTACACCTTC
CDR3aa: CASRVSGGYTF

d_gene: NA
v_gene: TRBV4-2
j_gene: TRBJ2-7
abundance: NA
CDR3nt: TGTGCCAGCAGCCAAGTCGGGGACTTCTCCTACGAGCAGTACTTC
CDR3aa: CASSQVGDFSYEQYF

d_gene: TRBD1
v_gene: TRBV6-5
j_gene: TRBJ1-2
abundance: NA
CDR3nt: TGTGCCTCCAGAAGGGGACAGGGACTTTATGGCTACACCTTC
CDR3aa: CASRRGQGLYGYTF

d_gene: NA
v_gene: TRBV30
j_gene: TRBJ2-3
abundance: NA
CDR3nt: TGTGCCTGGAGCCGGGGTTTCCCCACAGATACGCAGTATTTT
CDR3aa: CAWSRGFPTDTQYF

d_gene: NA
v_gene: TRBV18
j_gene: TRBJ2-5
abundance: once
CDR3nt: TGTGCCAGCTCACCAGGTAGTCAGGGTGAGACCCAGTACTTC
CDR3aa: CASSPGSQGETQYF

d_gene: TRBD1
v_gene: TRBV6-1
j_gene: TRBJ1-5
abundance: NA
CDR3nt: TGTGCCACCAAAGGGACAGGGTTATACGGTCAGCCCCAGCATTTT
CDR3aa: CATKGTGLYGQPQHF

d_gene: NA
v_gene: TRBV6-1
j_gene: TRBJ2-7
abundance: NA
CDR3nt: TGTGCCAGCAGTGAAGGGGGATACTACAGGGTGGCCTCCTACGAGCAGTACTTC
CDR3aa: CASSEGGYYRVASYEQYF